The present entry profiles one T cell receptor beta chain with its context. Data came from immunoSEQ multiplex PCR; TCRdb stores just in-frame clones and leaves some out. The sample yields 5,500 to 6,000 clones, less than 85% seen once. The data stem from a study of blood T cell repertoires in COVID-19. At the level of the study: The United States, Italy and Spain provided the acute and convalescent COVID-19 samples.

The sequencing input was peripheral blood. The sequence was obtained from a human donor in a cohort sampled during active COVID-19.

CDR3 amino acids: CASSFRTSGPRDTQYF. The CDR3 coding sequence is TGTGCCAGCAGCTTCCGGACTAGCGGGCCGAGGGATACGCAGTATTTT. The chain recombines TRBV3-1 (or the pseudogene TRBV3-2) with TRBJ2-3, with 11 bases aligning to TRBD2. From germline, CDR1 is LGHDT and CDR2 YNNKEL (reference sequence). The CDR3 runs 16 residues. With 5 bases clipped from V and 6 bases from J, the junction kept 10 bases outside the gene matches.